This T cell receptor (beta chain) was profiled in a study of blood T cell repertoires in COVID-19. At the level of the study: Specimens from acute and convalescent COVID-19 originated in the United States, Italy and Spain. T cells, B-cell-depleted T cells, or PBMCs provided the cDNA or gDNA that served as material.

Either two negative PCRs, clearance, or symptom resolution qualified Cohort 3 donors as recovered. Germline trimming cut 0 bases from V and 6 bases from J; bases unmatched to any gene: 3. Germline lookup yields CDR1 SGHRS and CDR2 YFSETQ. The CDR3 totals 15 residues. Original processing methods: Reference gene primer amplification yielded estimated nucleated cell counts. This table comes from immunoSEQ multiplex PCR, and its TCRdb copy is limited to in-frame clones, with some not included. V and J calls and clone size are given by that table; D and trimming were obtained from the DNA. The table lists roughly 370,000 clones, around nine tenths of them singletons.

Sequencing was performed on PBMCs or T cells enriched from blood (not recorded which). This TCR was sampled from a woman aged 50 to 60 who had recovered from COVID-19. V gene TRBV5-1 combines with J gene TRBJ2-2, with 9 bases lining up with TRBD1. The CDR3 region has the DNA TGCGCCAGCAGCTTGGGGGACAGGGCGGCCGGGGAGCTGTTTTTT. The encoded protein is CASSLGDRAAGELFF.